What follows describes a single T cell receptor beta chain. The antigen remains unidentified. The data were taken from a study of blood T cells in healthy people across ages. Study-level results: Naive and antigen-experienced cells were not separated, limiting conclusive comparison. Diversity of TCR beta per million T cells declined in a roughly linear way with age.

Next came a second PCR, run for about 7 to 12 cycles, which used a sample-barcoded 5' primer along with a J-beta primer mix. TCRdb itself ran the 5' RACE reads through MiXCR, one entry per CDR3 protein. The sample holds around 1.5 million distinct CDR3 sequences; 42% are singletons and the top ten take roughly 8.2%. V was cut by 6 bases and J by 11 bases, with 22 bases left in between. Germline CDR1 MDHEN, CDR2 SYDVKM. There are 14 residues in the CDR3. Each sample had at least 7 million PBMCs isolated. The TCR comes from a woman aged 18-29 years in good health. The chain couples TRBV28 to TRBJ2-5, with D unresolved. Sequenced material: blood. CDR3 sequence reads: CASRTGSQVHGQYF. The CDR3 nucleotides read TGTGCCAGCAGGACGGGCTCCCAGGTCCACGGGCAGTACTTC.